This T cell receptor (beta chain) was found in a study of blood T cell repertoires in COVID-19 (dated by TCRdb to 2018 to 2020). Looking at the study overall: The collaborator samples originated in the United States, Italy and Spain and spanned the acute and convalescent phases of COVID-19. The prospective study material was composed of cDNA or gDNA derived from T cells, B-cell-depleted T cells, or PBMCs. The dataset comprised deeply sampled blood TCRbeta repertoires from subjects exposed to, actively infected with, or recovered from COVID-19. The repertoires were released in a freely available public database intended as a resource for research on the immune response to SARS-CoV-2. Samples were obtained from the ongoing ImmuneRACE study (first 160 participants) and from over 1,000 subjects provided by 6 global collaborators. Sample metadata almost always included a de-identified subject ID, COVID-19 status, age in years and sex. HLA class I and class II types, where available, came from metadata supplied by the sample provider rather than from assay-based typing. Broader findings and caveats from the paper: Clinical and demographic metadata were provided uncurated, with the amount varying by source and participant.

TCRbeta CDR3 regions were amplified from genomic DNA using the immunoSEQ Assay, a bias-controlled multiplex PCR. The authors' analysis ran thus. The number of nucleated cells in each sample was estimated from the amplification of reference gene primers within the assay. To quantify the absolute abundance of each unique TCRbeta CDR3 rearrangement, sequence reads were collapsed and filtered. For each sample, productive Simpson clonality was calculated as the square root of Simpson's diversity index across productive rearrangements. Here the immuneACCESS table is served through TCRdb, limited to in-frame sequences with V and J called. Missing clones are a known gap in these copies; in checked studies unresolved V genes cover under half, and the rest lacks a known reason. V, J and clone size reflect that table, while D and trimming were determined from the DNA. This sample holds 200,000 to 300,000 clones; more than 75% were observed only once. Roughly 1.6% of the sample belongs to the ten largest clones.

The CDR3 starts with the cysteine, ends with the phenylalanine, and has 15 residues. The DNA shown is the 45-base CDR3, in frame from base 1. Between the V and J ends, shortened by 1 base and 4 bases respectively, the junction contains 11 bases. The germline V gene (reference sequence) supplies CDR1 SEHNR and CDR2 FQNEAQ. Remarks on this clone: Which antigen it targets is not known. Per-base qualities were not stored, and no clone one base away is much larger.

Samples from volunteer blood donors who had recovered from COVID-19 were contributed by a second Seattle source. Each collaborating institution followed its own protocols to collect whole blood in K2EDTA tubes. For TCRbeta analysis, collaborators shipped samples as frozen whole blood, isolated PBMCs, or DNA extracted from either of those sample types. Sequencing was done on a sample of peripheral blood. The TCR originated in a woman aged 40-49 years who had recovered from COVID-19. The chain is assembled from TRBV7-9 and TRBJ1-3; the D gene cannot be resolved reliably. The CDR3 reads as follows: CASSLGPTPGNTIYF. At the DNA level, the sequence is TGTGCCAGCAGCTTAGGCCCAACTCCAGGAAACACCATATATTTT.